A selection of T cell receptor beta chains follows, all from one sample in a study of CD8+ T cells in alopecia areata. Generated by immunoSEQ multiplex PCR, the TCRdb table keeps only in-frame clones and is missing some. This sample has about 140,000 clones, with 55% found just once. Sequencing was carried out using CD4+ T cells sorted from blood. Receptors were obtained from a human donor in good health. CDR3s include the opening cysteine and the closing phenylalanine or tryptophan. A D gene is named only where the DNA matches it firmly. Size tells how often a clone was seen (once, few, many) or the class of an expanded clone, and some rows leave it out.

d_call	v_call	j_call	clone_size	cdr3_aa	cdr3_nt
.	TRBV25-1	TRBJ2-7	once	CASTNTASYEQYF	TGTGCCAGCACGAATACCGCCTCCTACGAGCAGTACTTC
.	TRBV29-1	TRBJ1-1	.	CSVDRGVNTEAFF	TGCAGCGTTGATCGGGGAGTGAACACTGAAGCTTTCTTT
.	TRBV18	TRBJ1-5	.	CASSLNWGTSNQPQHF	TGTGCCAGCTCTCTAAATTGGGGGACTAGCAATCAGCCCCAGCATTTT
TRBD2	TRBV9	TRBJ2-7	.	CASTKGASGSYEQYF	TGTGCCAGCACCAAAGGGGCTAGCGGCTCCTACGAGCAGTACTTC
.	TRBV29-1	TRBJ2-1	few	CSGRKGHTGSSYNEQFF	TGCAGCGGTAGAAAGGGGCATACGGGCAGCTCCTACAATGAGCAGTTCTTC
.	TRBV2	TRBJ2-7	.	CASSSTGRGQYF	TGTGCCAGCAGTTCAACGGGACGGGGGCAGTACTTC
.	TRBV11-2	TRBJ2-1	few	CASVRLSSYNEQFF	TGTGCCAGCGTACGGCTCAGCTCCTACAATGAGCAGTTCTTC
.	TRBV4-2	TRBJ1-5	once	CASSQDWESRNQPQHF	TGTGCCAGCAGCCAAGATTGGGAGAGCCGCAATCAGCCCCAGCATTTT
TRBD1	TRBV15	TRBJ1-4	.	CATSADRVNEKLFF	TGTGCCACCAGCGCGGACAGGGTTAATGAAAAACTGTTTTTT
TRBD1	TRBV6-5	TRBJ2-6	.	CASSYGTGSGANVLTF	TGTGCCAGCAGTTACGGGACAGGGTCTGGGGCCAACGTCCTGACTTTC
.	TRBV7-2	TRBJ2-4	.	CASSYGGNIQYF	TGTGCCAGCAGCTATGGGGGAAACATTCAGTACTTC
.	TRBV5-1	TRBJ1-2	.	CASSLEGAGGYTF	TGCGCCAGCAGCTTGGAAGGGGCTGGTGGCTACACCTTC
.	TRBV15	TRBJ1-5	.	CATSSQGFGNQPQHF	TGTGCCACCAGCAGCCAGGGGTTCGGCAATCAGCCCCAGCATTTT
TRBD1	TRBV9	TRBJ1-3	.	CASSASGTAGNTIYF	TGTGCCAGCAGCGCGAGTGGGACAGCTGGAAACACCATATATTTT
.	TRBV30	TRBJ2-5	.	CAWSTVRKETQYF	TGTGCCTGGAGTACGGTCAGAAAAGAGACCCAGTACTTC
TRBD2	TRBV30	TRBJ2-7	few	CAWSTGLVREQYF	TGTGCCTGGAGTACCGGACTAGTACGGGAGCAGTACTTC
.	TRBV30	TRBJ2-7	.	CACHRDQPYEQYF	TGTGCCTGTCACCGGGACCAACCCTACGAGCAGTACTTC
.	TRBV29-1	TRBJ1-1	.	CSVRRAQGGLNTEAFF	TGCAGCGTTCGGCGGGCCCAGGGAGGTTTGAACACTGAAGCTTTCTTT
.	TRBV30	TRBJ1-5	.	CAWASGGNQPQHF	TGTGCCTGGGCATCCGGGGGTAATCAGCCCCAGCATTTT
TRBD1	TRBV29-1	TRBJ2-3	.	CSVGSPTGSTDTQYF	TGCAGCGTTGGTTCCCCGACAGGGAGCACAGATACGCAGTATTTT
TRBD1	TRBV2	TRBJ1-2	.	CASNGDRGFGYTF	TGTGCCAGCAACGGGGACAGGGGTTTTGGCTACACCTTC
TRBD1	TRBV25-1	TRBJ1-2	once	CASSYRDSYGYTF	TGTGCCAGCAGCTACCGGGACAGCTATGGCTACACCTTC
.	TRBV2	TRBJ2-1	.	CASSEESANYNEQFF	TGTGCCAGCAGTGAAGAATCGGCTAACTACAATGAGCAGTTCTTC
TRBD2	TRBV5-1	TRBJ2-4	few	CASSEGLAGGPQNIQYF	TGCGCCAGCAGCGAGGGACTAGCGGGAGGTCCTCAAAACATTCAGTACTTC
TRBD1	TRBV11-2	TRBJ1-2	.	CASSIRTGLHF	TGTGCCAGCAGCATAAGGACAGGGCTTCACTTC
TRBD1	TRBV10-3	TRBJ2-7	few	CAISSPGTGFNEQYF	TGTGCCATCAGTTCCCCCGGGACAGGGTTTAACGAGCAGTACTTC
.	TRBV2	TRBJ2-2	.	CASSSGLLRELFF	TGTGCCAGCAGTTCGGGACTCCTCCGGGAGCTGTTTTTT
.	TRBV15	TRBJ2-5	once	CATSRVGVTQETQYF	TGTGCCACCAGCAGAGTTGGGGTGACTCAAGAGACCCAGTACTTC
.	TRBV19	TRBJ1-5	.	CASFSRWDPNQPQHF	TGTGCCAGCTTTTCTCGTTGGGACCCCAATCAGCCCCAGCATTTT
TRBD2	TRBV11-2	TRBJ2-5	.	CASSHGTIETQYF	TGTGCCAGCAGCCACGGGACTATAGAGACCCAGTACTTC
.	TRBV5-1	TRBJ2-1	.	CASSWAATEQFF	TGCGCCAGCAGCTGGGCAGCCACCGAGCAGTTCTTC
.	TRBV4-1	TRBJ2-3	.	CASSQDSQVLDTQYF	TGCGCCAGCAGCCAAGATTCCCAAGTATTAGATACGCAGTATTTT
.	TRBV2	TRBJ1-1	.	CASGMGVRDAFF	TGTGCCAGCGGGATGGGTGTCCGTGACGCTTTCTTT
.	TRBV7-9	TRBJ2-1	few	CASSLAGGRSAYNEQFF	TGTGCCAGCAGCTTAGCGGGGGGCCGGTCCGCCTACAATGAGCAGTTCTTC
.	TRBV6-5	TRBJ2-3	.	CASRETDTQYF	TGTGCCAGCAGGGAGACAGATACGCAGTATTTT
TRBD1	TRBV7-9	TRBJ2-7	few	CASSSTGTGIQYF	TGTGCCAGCAGCTCTACCGGGACAGGGATTCAGTACTTC
.	TRBV29-1	TRBJ1-1	.	CSVRRLNTEAFF	TGCAGCGTCCGACGACTGAACACTGAAGCTTTCTTT
.	TRBV6-5	TRBJ2-7	.	CASRRAGDSYEQYF	TGTGCCAGCCGTCGGGCTGGGGACTCCTACGAGCAGTACTTC
.	TRBV29-1	TRBJ2-1	.	CSVANPGHFPGGEQFF	TGCAGCGTGGCTAATCCGGGACACTTCCCGGGTGGTGAGCAGTTCTTC
.	TRBV9	TRBJ1-4	few	CASSTSRGGEKLFF	TGTGCCAGCAGCACCTCTAGGGGGGGTGAAAAACTGTTTTTT
TRBD2	TRBV5-4	TRBJ2-3	.	CASSPYSGGSTDTQYF	TGTGCCAGCAGCCCGTATAGCGGGGGTAGCACAGATACGCAGTATTTT
TRBD2	TRBV29-1	TRBJ2-7	.	CSVTPGLASYEQYF	TGCAGCGTAACCCCGGGACTAGCTTCCTACGAGCAGTACTTC
.	TRBV9	TRBJ2-1	few	CASSTGSSPNVNEQFF	TGTGCCAGCAGCACAGGGTCAAGCCCGAACGTAAATGAGCAGTTCTTC
.	TRBV29-1	TRBJ2-3	.	CSVGHRLGADTQYF	TGCAGCGTTGGACATCGTCTAGGCGCAGATACGCAGTATTTT
.	TRBV7-2	TRBJ1-2	.	CASSLAPADYGYTF	TGTGCCAGCAGCTTAGCGCCGGCAGACTATGGCTACACCTTC
.	TRBV29-1	TRBJ2-3	.	CSVVWGTDTQYF	TGCAGCGTTGTCTGGGGTACAGATACGCAGTATTTT
.	TRBV5-1	TRBJ2-7	.	CASSRNSASYEQYF	TGCGCCAGCAGCCGAAATAGCGCATCCTACGAGCAGTACTTC
.	TRBV5-1	TRBJ2-1	few	CASSSQGIYNEQFF	TGCGCCAGCAGCTCCCAGGGGATCTACAATGAGCAGTTCTTC
TRBD2	TRBV29-1	TRBJ2-5	.	CSVAGTSGSGTQYF	TGCAGCGTCGCCGGGACTAGCGGGAGTGGGACCCAGTACTTC
TRBD2	TRBV29-1	TRBJ2-4	.	CSVAAGVYAKNIQYF	TGCAGCGTTGCGGCGGGAGTGTACGCCAAAAACATTCAGTACTTC
TRBD1	TRBV5-1	TRBJ2-6	.	CASSLRDSYSGANVLTF	TGCGCCAGCAGCTTGCGGGACAGCTACTCTGGGGCCAACGTCCTGACTTTC
.	TRBV6-5	TRBJ2-5	.	CASSYGGQETQYF	TGTGCCAGCAGTTACGGCGGACAAGAGACCCAGTACTTC